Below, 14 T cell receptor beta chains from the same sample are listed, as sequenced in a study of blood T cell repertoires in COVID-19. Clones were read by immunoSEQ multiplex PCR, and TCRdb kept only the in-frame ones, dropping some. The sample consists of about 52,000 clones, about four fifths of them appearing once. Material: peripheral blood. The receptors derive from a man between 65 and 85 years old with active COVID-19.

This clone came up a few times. The CDR3 here is CASSPLAGPAYEQYF. The CDR3 region has the DNA TGTGCCAGCAGCCCACTAGCGGGCCCCGCCTACGAGCAGTACTTC. The chain links TRBV7-9 to TRBJ2-7; the match to TRBD2 covers 9 bases. Germline-derived CDR1 and CDR2 are SEHNR and FQNEAQ (reference sequence). Trimming at V came to 5 bases and at J to 2 bases, leaving 7 bases not matched to a gene. The CDR3 spans 15 residues.

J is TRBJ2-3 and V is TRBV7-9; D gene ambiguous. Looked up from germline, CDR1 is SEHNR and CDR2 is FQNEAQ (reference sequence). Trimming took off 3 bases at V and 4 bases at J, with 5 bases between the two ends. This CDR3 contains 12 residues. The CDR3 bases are TGTGCCAGCAGCTTGACTTCAGATACGCAGTATTTT. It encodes CASSLTSDTQYF.

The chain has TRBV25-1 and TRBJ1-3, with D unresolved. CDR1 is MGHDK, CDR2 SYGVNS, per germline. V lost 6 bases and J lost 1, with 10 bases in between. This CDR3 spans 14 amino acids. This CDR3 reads CASREHGSGNTIYF. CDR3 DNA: TGTGCCAGCAGAGAACACGGGTCTGGAAACACCATATATTTT.

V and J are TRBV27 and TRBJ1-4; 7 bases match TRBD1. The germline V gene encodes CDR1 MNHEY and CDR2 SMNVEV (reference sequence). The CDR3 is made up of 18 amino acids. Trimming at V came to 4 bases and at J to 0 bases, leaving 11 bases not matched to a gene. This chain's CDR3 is CASSSTGLVIATNEKLFF. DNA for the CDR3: TGTGCCAGCAGTTCGACAGGGCTCGTAATCGCAACTAATGAAAAACTGTTTTTT.

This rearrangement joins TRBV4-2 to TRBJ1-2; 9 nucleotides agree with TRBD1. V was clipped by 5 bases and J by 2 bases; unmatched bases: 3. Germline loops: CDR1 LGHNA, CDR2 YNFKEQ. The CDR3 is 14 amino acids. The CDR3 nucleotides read TGTGCCAGCAGCGAAGGACAGGGGAACTATGGCTACACCTTC. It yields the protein CASSEGQGNYGYTF.

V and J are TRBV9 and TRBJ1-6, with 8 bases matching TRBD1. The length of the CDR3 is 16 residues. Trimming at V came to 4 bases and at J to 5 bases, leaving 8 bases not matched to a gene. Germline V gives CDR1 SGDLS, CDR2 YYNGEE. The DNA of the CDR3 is TGTGCCAGCAGCCCCTTAGGACAGGGAAATAATTCACCCCTCCACTTT. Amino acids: CASSPLGQGNNSPLHF.

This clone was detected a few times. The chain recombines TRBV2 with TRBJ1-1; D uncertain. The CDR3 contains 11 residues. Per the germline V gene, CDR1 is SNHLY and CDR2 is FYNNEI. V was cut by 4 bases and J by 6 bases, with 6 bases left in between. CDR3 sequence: CASSGLAEAFF. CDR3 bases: TGTGCCAGCAGTGGACTGGCTGAAGCTTTCTTT.

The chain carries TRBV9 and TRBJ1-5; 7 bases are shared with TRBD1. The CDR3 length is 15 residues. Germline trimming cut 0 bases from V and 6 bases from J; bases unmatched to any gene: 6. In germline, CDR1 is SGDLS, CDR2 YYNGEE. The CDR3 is CASSVGVQGVQPQHF. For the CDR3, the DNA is TGTGCCAGCAGCGTAGGCGTCCAGGGGGTTCAGCCCCAGCATTTT.

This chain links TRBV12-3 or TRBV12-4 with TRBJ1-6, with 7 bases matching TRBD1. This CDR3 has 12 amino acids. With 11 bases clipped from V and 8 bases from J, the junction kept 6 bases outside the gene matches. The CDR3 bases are TGTGCCGTCCAGGGGGATGATTCACCCCTCCACTTT. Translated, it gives CAVQGDDSPLHF.

The CDR3, as DNA: TGTGCCAGCAGCTTCGACAGGGAAGCTTTCTTT. As protein: CASSFDREAFF. This rearrangement joins TRBV2 to TRBJ1-1; possibly TRBD1 for D (6 bases). The germline V gene encodes CDR1 SNHLY and CDR2 FYNNEI. The CDR3 runs 11 residues. Trimming left V 6 bases short and J 8 bases short, with 10 bases between.

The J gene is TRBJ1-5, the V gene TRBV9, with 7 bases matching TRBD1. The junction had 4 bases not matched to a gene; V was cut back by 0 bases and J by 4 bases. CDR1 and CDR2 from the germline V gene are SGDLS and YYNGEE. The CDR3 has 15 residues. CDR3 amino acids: CASSVGQGGNQPQHF. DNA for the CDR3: TGTGCCAGCAGCGTAGGTCAGGGGGGAAATCAGCCCCAGCATTTT.

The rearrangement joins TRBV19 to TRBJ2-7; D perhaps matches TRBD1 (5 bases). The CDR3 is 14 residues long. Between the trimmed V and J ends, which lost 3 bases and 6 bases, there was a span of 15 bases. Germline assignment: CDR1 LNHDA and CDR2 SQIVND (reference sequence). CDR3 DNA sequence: TGTGCCAGTAGTATCTCCAGGGAAATACGCGAGCAGTACTTC. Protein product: CASSISREIREQYF.

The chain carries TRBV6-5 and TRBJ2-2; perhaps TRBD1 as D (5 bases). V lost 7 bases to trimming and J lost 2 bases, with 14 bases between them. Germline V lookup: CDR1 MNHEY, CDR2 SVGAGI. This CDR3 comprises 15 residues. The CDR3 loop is CASMRKDTNTGELFF. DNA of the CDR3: TGTGCCAGCATGAGGAAGGACACCAACACCGGGGAGCTGTTTTTT.

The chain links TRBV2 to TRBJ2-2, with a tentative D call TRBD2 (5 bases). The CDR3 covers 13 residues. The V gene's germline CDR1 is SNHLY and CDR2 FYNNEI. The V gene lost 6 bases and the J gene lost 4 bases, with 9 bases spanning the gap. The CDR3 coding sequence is TGTGCCAGCAGCCGGGAAAGCACCGGGGAGCTGTTTTTT. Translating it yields CASSRESTGELFF. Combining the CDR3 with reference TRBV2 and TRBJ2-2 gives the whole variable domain EPEVTQTPSHQVTQMGQEVILRCVPISNHLYFYWYRQILGQKVEFLVSFYNNEISEKSEIFDDQFSVERPDGSNFTLKIRSTKLEDSAMYFCASSRESTGELFFGEGSRLTVL.